Given below is one TCR beta chain in context. What it recognizes is unknown. This entry is derived from a study of OX40 agonist ivuxolimab in advanced cancers. This CDR3 has 13 amino acids. The V and J ends lost 5 bases and 2 bases respectively, with 8 bases between them. Looked up from germline, CDR1 is LNHDA and CDR2 is SQIVND (reference sequence). Points from the study as a whole: Some of the nonresponding patients also showed low levels of normalized T-cell clonal expansion. At 0.1 to 3.0 mg/kg, clonal expansion of CD4+ and CD8+ blood T cells had occurred by week 6.

Method: immunoSEQ multiplex PCR; TCRdb's copy keeps in-frame clones and lacks some. Altogether over 60,000 clones are present, approximately 80% being singletons, with the ten largest covering roughly 2.1%. The source is an adult with an advanced solid tumor such as melanoma, head and neck, liver or kidney cancer. Sequenced here: CD4+ or CD8+ T cells sorted from blood, sampled in a trial of the OX40 agonist ivuxolimab. J is TRBJ2-3 and V is TRBV19; D remains ambiguous. The DNA for the CDR3 is TGTGCCAGTAGTTACACTTACACAGATACGCAGTATTTT. The encoded protein is CASSYTYTDTQYF.